The 26 T cell receptor beta chains listed next were all sequenced from one sample in a study of blood T cell repertoires in COVID-19. Only in-frame clones appear in the TCRdb table, and some are missing; sequencing was by immunoSEQ multiplex PCR. The repertoire holds roughly 140,000 clones, with around 84% as singletons. Input material: peripheral blood. These TCRs come from a man between 65 and 80 years old with acute or convalescent COVID-19.

The rearrangement uses TRBV6-6 and TRBJ1-2, with D perhaps matching TRBD1 (5 bases). V shed 2 bases and J shed 6 bases, with 13 bases lying between them. CDR1 is MNHNY and CDR2 is SVGAGI in the germline V gene (reference sequence). The CDR3 loop spans 14 amino acids. CDR3 sequence (DNA): TGTGCCAGCAGTTACCAGGGCCAGCGGGATGGCTACACCTTC. It is translated as CASSYQGQRDGYTF.

V and J are TRBV12-5 and TRBJ2-7; D is possibly TRBD2 (7 bases). V lost 0 bases, J lost 3 bases, and 18 bases lay in between. Germline V gene sequence: CDR1 LGHNT, CDR2 FRNRAP. CDR3 length equals 17 residues. The CDR3 sequence: CASGLVGGPRRSYEQYF. In DNA form, the CDR3 reads TGTGCTAGTGGTTTGGTGGGGGGGCCCCGCCGGAGCTACGAGCAGTACTTC.

The chain joins TRBV5-1 to TRBJ2-7; maybe TRBD1 (6 bases). V was pared by 2 bases and J by 6 bases, with 15 bases between. In germline, CDR1 is SGHRS, CDR2 YFSETQ. The length of the CDR3 is 14 residues. The chain's CDR3 is CASSLGQGPLEQYF. CDR3 DNA: TGCGCCAGCAGCTTAGGGCAGGGGCCACTCGAGCAGTACTTC.

The chain has TRBV12-3 or TRBV12-4 and TRBJ1-3; no reliable D call. The CDR3 is 11 residues long. The V end was cut by 8 bases, the J end by 4 bases, with 6 bases between. DNA for the CDR3: TGTGCCAGCGGGAGAGGAAACACCATATATTTT. Protein: CASGRGNTIYF.

The chain couples TRBV6-5 to TRBJ1-2; 8 bases line up with TRBD1. V dropped 0 bases and J dropped 8; count of bases not matched to a gene: 8. Germline V gene lookup returns CDR1 MNHEY and CDR2 SVGAGI. The CDR3 totals 15 residues. The DNA of the CDR3 is TGTGCCAGCAGTTACTCGGACAGGGTCCGGGAGGGCTACACCTTC. Its protein is CASSYSDRVREGYTF.

This rearrangement joins TRBV5-1 to TRBJ2-7; 10 bases match TRBD1. Per the germline V gene, CDR1 is SGHRS and CDR2 is YFSETQ. The CDR3 covers 14 residues. Trimming removed 0 bases from V and 4 bases from J; junction bases left unmatched: 1. CDR3 bases: TGCGCCAGCAGCTTGGGGGACAGGGGTTACGAGCAGTACTTC. It specifies CASSLGDRGYEQYF.

In DNA, the CDR3 is TGCGCCAGCAGTGAGTCGGGCAGCTATGGGCAGTACTTC. It specifies CASSESGSYGQYF. This chain links TRBV10-1 with TRBJ2-7; no reliable D call. The CDR3 covers 13 residues. The V end was cut by 0 bases, the J end by 9 bases, with 12 bases between. Germline-derived CDR1 and CDR2 are WNHNN and SYGVQD (reference sequence).

V and J are TRBV5-1 and TRBJ1-1; 7 positions agree with TRBD1. This CDR3 has 16 residues. V lost 1 base, J lost 2 bases, and 8 bases stayed unmatched. Germline loops: CDR1 SGHRS, CDR2 YFSETQ. The CDR3 DNA reads as TGCGCCAGCAGCTTGTATGGACAGGACCTCAACACTGAAGCTTTCTTT. Residues: CASSLYGQDLNTEAFF.

The chain links TRBV6-5 to TRBJ2-2; the D gene is possibly TRBD2 (6 bases). This CDR3 comprises 15 residues. Trimming removed 7 bases at V and 7 bases at J, with 19 bases between. Germline V CDR1 and CDR2: MNHEY, SVGAGI. This CDR3 reads CASNLETAGGGELFF. The CDR3 nucleotides read TGTGCCAGCAACCTGGAGACAGCCGGGGGCGGGGAGCTGTTTTTT.

This clone was detected only a few times. The rearrangement joins TRBV11-2 to TRBJ2-1, with 8 nucleotides matching TRBD2. CDR1 is SGHAT, CDR2 FQNNGV, per germline. The ends lost 3 bases at V and 9 bases at J; junction bases unmatched: 13. This CDR3 comprises 16 residues. The CDR3 DNA is TGTGCCAGCAGCTTTAGTGGGGCGGGAGGAGTGGCTGAGCAGTTCTTC. Translated: CASSFSGAGGVAEQFF.

V and J are TRBV27 and TRBJ2-1; the D gene is possibly TRBD2 (6 bases). Germline CDR1 reads MNHEY; CDR2 reads SMNVEV (reference sequence). The V gene lost 0 bases and the J gene lost 6 bases, with 27 bases spanning the gap. The CDR3 contains 20 residues. The chain's CDR3 is CASSLSIPIPLGMGGNEQFF. DNA for the CDR3: TGTGCCAGCAGTTTATCGATCCCAATCCCGCTAGGGATGGGGGGCAATGAGCAGTTCTTC.

The V and J genes are TRBV11-3 and TRBJ1-1; 7 bases are a match to TRBD1. Germline V gene lookup returns CDR1 SGHNT and CDR2 YENEEA. The CDR3 is 15 residues long. V was clipped by 3 bases and J by 1 base; unmatched bases: 5. CDR3 sequence: CASSFSGTANTEAFF. The DNA for the CDR3 is TGTGCCAGCAGCTTTTCGGGGACAGCGAACACTGAAGCTTTCTTT.

The chain recombines TRBV7-6 with TRBJ2-5; TRBD1 agrees at 10 bases. V trimming: 6 bases; J trimming: 2 bases; junction bases outside the gene matches: 6. The CDR3 loop spans 15 amino acids. Germline CDR1 reads SGHVS; CDR2 reads FNYEAQ. CDR3 sequence: CASRASDRGQETQYF. The DNA of the CDR3 is TGTGCCAGCAGAGCTTCGGACAGGGGGCAAGAGACCCAGTACTTC.

This clone was seen a single time. This chain joins TRBV5-1 and TRBJ2-7; tentative D call: TRBD2 (5 bases). V was shortened by 1 base and J by 5 bases, with 13 bases between the two germline ends. This CDR3 contains 14 residues. CDR1 SGHRS and CDR2 YFSETQ come from the germline V gene. The DNA for the CDR3 is TGCGCCAGCAGCTTGAGTAGCGTCGGCGACGAGCAGTACTTC. It yields the protein CASSLSSVGDEQYF.

The chain uses TRBV2 and TRBJ2-5, with TRBD1 matching 9 bases. The CDR3 spans 13 residues. In germline, CDR1 is SNHLY, CDR2 FYNNEI. J lost 5 bases, V lost 5 bases, and 3 bases had no gene match. CDR3 protein: CASSRDRVETQYF. The DNA for the CDR3 is TGTGCCAGCAGTCGGGACAGGGTTGAGACCCAGTACTTC.

The chain has TRBV5-1 and TRBJ1-6; 7 positions agree with TRBD1. Trimming removed 4 bases from V and 5 bases from J; junction bases left unmatched: 6. This CDR3 has 15 amino acids. Germline CDR1 and CDR2: SGHRS and YFSETQ. The chain's CDR3 is CASSTRDRDNSPLHF. The CDR3 bases are TGCGCCAGCAGCACGAGGGACAGAGATAATTCACCCCTCCACTTT.

In its sample, this clone was seen once. CDR3: CASSESLNYGYTF. The CDR3 DNA follows: TGTGCCAGCAGTGAGAGTTTGAACTATGGCTACACCTTC. The V and J genes are TRBV6-1 and TRBJ1-2, with unresolved D. CDR1 is MNHNS and CDR2 is SASEGT in the germline V gene. The CDR3 runs to 13 residues. The V and J ends lost 3 bases and 2 bases respectively, with 7 bases between them.

In the case of this clone: Other DNA variants within this sample encode the same CDR3. The chain combines TRBV28 with TRBJ2-7, with 8 bases identical to TRBD1. In germline, CDR1 is MDHEN, CDR2 SYDVKM. The V segment lost 6 bases and the J segment 5 bases; nucleotides outside the gene matches: 6. This CDR3 is 13 amino acids long. This CDR3 reads CASSAPGGHEQYF. The CDR3 DNA follows: TGTGCCAGCAGCGCCCCAGGGGGCCACGAGCAGTACTTC.

Only one count was recorded for this clone. The J gene is TRBJ2-3, the V gene TRBV6-4; the match to TRBD2 covers 10 bases. After removal of 5 bases from V and 3 bases from J, the junction contained 14 bases not matched to a gene. Germline V gene data show CDR1 as MRHNA and CDR2 as SNTAGT. The CDR3 length is 18 residues. DNA for the CDR3: TGTGCCAGCAGTACGGGGGCTAGCGGGAGCCAGGGAACAGATACGCAGTATTTT. Translation gives CASSTGASGSQGTDTQYF.

The gene calls are TRBV10-1 and TRBJ2-1, with D possibly being TRBD2 (6 bases). Germline assignment: CDR1 WNHNN and CDR2 SYGVQD (reference sequence). Trimming stripped 0 bases from V and 2 bases from J, with 11 bases between. The CDR3 is 16 amino acids. The CDR3 here is CASSESQAGTYNEQFF. In DNA, the CDR3 is TGCGCCAGCAGTGAGTCCCAAGCGGGTACCTACAATGAGCAGTTCTTC.

The gene calls are TRBV9 and TRBJ2-1; 7 positions agree with TRBD2. CDR1 and CDR2 (germline): SGDLS, YYNGEE. The V gene end was trimmed by 4 bases and the J gene end by 8 bases; junction bases not matched to a gene: 15. CDR3 length equals 16 residues. DNA of the CDR3: TGTGCCAGCAGCAAAGGGAGGGCGGGAGTGCCGCATGAGCAGTTCTTC. It yields the protein CASSKGRAGVPHEQFF.

The V call is TRBV11-2, the J call TRBJ2-7; TRBD2 aligns across 8 bases. Germline V gives CDR1 SGHAT, CDR2 FQNNGV. There are 15 residues in the CDR3. Unmatched junction bases numbered 7, after V lost 6 bases and J lost 0 bases. The CDR3 sequence is CASSSLAGLSYEQYF. The CDR3 region has the DNA TGTGCCAGCAGTTCGCTAGCGGGCCTCTCCTACGAGCAGTACTTC. Drawing the rest from reference TRBV11-2 and TRBJ2-7, the complete variable domain is EAGVAQSPRYKIIEKRQSVAFWCNPISGHATLYWYQQILGQGPKLLIQFQNNGVVDDSQLPKDRFSAERLKGVDSTLKIQPAKLEDSAVYLCASSSLAGLSYEQYFGPGTRLTVT.

CDR3 sequence (DNA): TGTGCCAGCAGCCCACGAATTGGGACTAGCGGGAGCGATGAGCAGTTCTTC. This encodes CASSPRIGTSGSDEQFF. The chain recombines TRBV11-2 with TRBJ2-1, with TRBD2 identical over 14 bases. Germline CDR1 and CDR2: SGHAT and FQNNGV. With V trimmed by 5 bases and J by 8 bases, 11 bases remained unmatched. This CDR3 spans 17 amino acids.

CDR3: CASSLTGSLGTGELFF. As DNA, the CDR3 is TGTGCCAGCAGTCTCACAGGGAGTTTAGGGACCGGGGAGCTGTTTTTT. The chain employs TRBV28 and TRBJ2-2; weak D call: TRBD1 (6 bases). Germline V CDR1 and CDR2: MDHEN, SYDVKM. The CDR3 sequence is 16 residues long. The germline V and J ends were trimmed by 5 bases and 5 bases, with 18 bases remaining between them. Looking up the rest from reference TRBV28 and TRBJ2-2 gives the full variable domain: DVKVTQSSRYLVKRTGEKVFLECVQDMDHENMFWYRQDPGLGLRLIYFSYDVKMKEKGDIPEGYSVSREKKERFSLILESASTNQTSMYLCASSLTGSLGTGELFFGEGSRLTVL.

This chain uses TRBV10-3 with TRBJ1-2; weak D call: TRBD1 (5 bases). This CDR3 spans 15 amino acids. V lost 5 bases to trimming and J lost 4 bases, with 17 bases between them. Germline V gene data show CDR1 as ENHRY and CDR2 as SYGVKD. CDR3 protein: CAISSGGTGVYGYTF. The CDR3 DNA follows: TGTGCCATCAGTAGTGGCGGCACGGGGGTCTATGGCTACACCTTC.

The chain employs TRBV24-1 and TRBJ2-2; TRBD2 might be the D (6 bases). Germline CDR1 is KGHDR and CDR2 is SFDVKD. The CDR3 runs 13 residues. Trimming took 12 bases from V and 3 from J, leaving 13 bases between them. The CDR3 region is CACTGGDTGELFF. The DNA of the CDR3 is TGTGCCTGCACCGGAGGGGACACCGGGGAGCTGTTTTTT.